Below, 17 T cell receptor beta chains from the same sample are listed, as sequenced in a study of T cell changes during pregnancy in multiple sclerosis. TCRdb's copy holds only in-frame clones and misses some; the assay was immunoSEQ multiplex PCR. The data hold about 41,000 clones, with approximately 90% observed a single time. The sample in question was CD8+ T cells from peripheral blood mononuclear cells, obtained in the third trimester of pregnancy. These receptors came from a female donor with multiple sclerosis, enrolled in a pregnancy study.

CDR3 coding DNA: TGTGCCAGTAGCATCGTAGCGGGAGCGACAGGCAATGAGCAGTTCTTC. Translated: CASSIVAGATGNEQFF. The genes are TRBV19 and TRBJ2-1; 9 positions match TRBD2. Unmatched junction bases numbered 12, after V lost 6 bases and J lost 6 bases. This CDR3 has 16 amino acids. Germline assignment: CDR1 LNHDA and CDR2 SQIVND (reference sequence).

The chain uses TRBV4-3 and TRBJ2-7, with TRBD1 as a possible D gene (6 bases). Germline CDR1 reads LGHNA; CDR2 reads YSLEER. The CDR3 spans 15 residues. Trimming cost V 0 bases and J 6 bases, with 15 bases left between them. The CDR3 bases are TGCGCCAGCAGCCAAGATCGAACAGGGCCGGGCGAGCAGTACTTC. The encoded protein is CASSQDRTGPGEQYF.

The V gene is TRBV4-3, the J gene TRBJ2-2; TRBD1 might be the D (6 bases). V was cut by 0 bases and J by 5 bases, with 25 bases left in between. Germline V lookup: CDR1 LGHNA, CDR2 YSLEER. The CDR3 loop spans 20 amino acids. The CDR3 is CASSQDIIGTGSITTGELFF. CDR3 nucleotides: TGCGCCAGCAGCCAAGATATTATAGGAACAGGGAGCATTACTACCGGGGAGCTGTTTTTT.

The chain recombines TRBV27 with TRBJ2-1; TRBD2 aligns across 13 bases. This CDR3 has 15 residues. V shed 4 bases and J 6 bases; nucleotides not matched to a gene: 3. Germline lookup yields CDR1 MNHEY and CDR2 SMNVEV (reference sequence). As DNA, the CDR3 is TGTGCCAGCAGTTCCGGGACTAGCGGGATCAATGAGCAGTTCTTC. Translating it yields CASSSGTSGINEQFF.

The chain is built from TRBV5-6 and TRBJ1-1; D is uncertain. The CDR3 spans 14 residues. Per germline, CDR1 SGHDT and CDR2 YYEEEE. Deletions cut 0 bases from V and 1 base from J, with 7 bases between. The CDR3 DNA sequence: TGTGCCAGCAGCTTGGATCCAGAGAACACTGAAGCTTTCTTT. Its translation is CASSLDPENTEAFF.

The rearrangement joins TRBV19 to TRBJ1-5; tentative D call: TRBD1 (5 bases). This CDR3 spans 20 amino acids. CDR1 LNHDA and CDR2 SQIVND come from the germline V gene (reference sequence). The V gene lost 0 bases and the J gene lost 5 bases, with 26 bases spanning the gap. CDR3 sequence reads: CASSIDPPWGEFSLDQPQHF. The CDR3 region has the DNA TGTGCCAGTAGTATAGATCCGCCATGGGGGGAATTCAGCTTAGATCAGCCCCAGCATTTT.

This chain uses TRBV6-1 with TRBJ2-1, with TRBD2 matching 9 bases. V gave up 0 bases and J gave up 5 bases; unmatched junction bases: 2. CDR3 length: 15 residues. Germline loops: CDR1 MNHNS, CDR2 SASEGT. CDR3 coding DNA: TGTGCCAGCAGTGAAGCTGCGGGGGGGCACAATGAGCAGTTCTTC. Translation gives CASSEAAGGHNEQFF.

In nucleotides, the CDR3 is TGTGCCAGCAGCTTAGCGCAGGGGTACACTGAAGCTTTCTTT. This encodes CASSLAQGYTEAFF. This chain uses TRBV7-8 with TRBJ1-1, with a weak D call TRBD1 (6 bases). The CDR3 is made up of 14 amino acids. Between the trimmed V and J ends, which lost 0 bases and 3 bases, there was a span of 8 bases. Per the germline V gene, CDR1 is SGHVS and CDR2 is FQNEAQ.

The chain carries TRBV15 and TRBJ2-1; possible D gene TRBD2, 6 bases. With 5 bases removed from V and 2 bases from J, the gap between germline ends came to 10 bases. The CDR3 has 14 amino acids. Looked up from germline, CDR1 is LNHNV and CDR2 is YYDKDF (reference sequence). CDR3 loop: CATSGGSAYNEQFF. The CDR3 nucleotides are TGTGCCACCAGCGGGGGGTCGGCCTACAATGAGCAGTTCTTC.

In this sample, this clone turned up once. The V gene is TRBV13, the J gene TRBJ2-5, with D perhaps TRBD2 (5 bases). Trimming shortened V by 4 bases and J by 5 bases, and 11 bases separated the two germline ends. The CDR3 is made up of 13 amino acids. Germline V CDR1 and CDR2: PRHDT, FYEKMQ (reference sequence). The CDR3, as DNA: TGTGCCAGCAGCTCTGGACCGGGGGAGACCCAGTACTTC. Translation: CASSSGPGETQYF.

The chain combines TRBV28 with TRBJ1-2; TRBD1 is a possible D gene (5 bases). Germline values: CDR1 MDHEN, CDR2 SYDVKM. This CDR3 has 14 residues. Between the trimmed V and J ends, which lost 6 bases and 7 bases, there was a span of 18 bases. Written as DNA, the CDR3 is TGTGCCAGCAGCATCACTCCAGGGTCGGGTGGCTACACCTTC. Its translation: CASSITPGSGGYTF.

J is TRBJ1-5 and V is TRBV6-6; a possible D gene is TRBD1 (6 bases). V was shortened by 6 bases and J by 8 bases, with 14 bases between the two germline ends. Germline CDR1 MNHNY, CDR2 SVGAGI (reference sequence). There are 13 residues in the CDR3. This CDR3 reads CASRPQGIEPQHF. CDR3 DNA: TGTGCCAGCAGACCACAGGGTATCGAGCCCCAGCATTTT.

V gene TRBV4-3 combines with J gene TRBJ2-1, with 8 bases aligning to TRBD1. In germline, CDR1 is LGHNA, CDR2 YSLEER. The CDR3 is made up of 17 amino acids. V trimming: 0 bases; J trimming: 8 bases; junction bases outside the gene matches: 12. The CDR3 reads CASSQDLWQGAKDEQFF. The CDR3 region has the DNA TGCGCCAGCAGCCAAGATCTCTGGCAGGGGGCTAAGGATGAGCAGTTCTTC.

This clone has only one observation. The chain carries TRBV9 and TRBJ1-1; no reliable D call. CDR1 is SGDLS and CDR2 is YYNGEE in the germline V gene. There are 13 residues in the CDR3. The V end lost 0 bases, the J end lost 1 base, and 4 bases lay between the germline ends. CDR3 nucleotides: TGTGCCAGCAGCGTAGCAGAGAACACTGAAGCTTTCTTT. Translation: CASSVAENTEAFF.

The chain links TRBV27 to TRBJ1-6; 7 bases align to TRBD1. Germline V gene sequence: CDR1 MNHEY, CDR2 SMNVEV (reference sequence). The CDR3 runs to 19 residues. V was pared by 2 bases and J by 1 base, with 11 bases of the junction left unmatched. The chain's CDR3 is CASSLGDGTEISYNSPLHF. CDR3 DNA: TGTGCCAGCAGTTTAGGGGACGGGACAGAAATTTCCTATAATTCACCCCTCCACTTT.

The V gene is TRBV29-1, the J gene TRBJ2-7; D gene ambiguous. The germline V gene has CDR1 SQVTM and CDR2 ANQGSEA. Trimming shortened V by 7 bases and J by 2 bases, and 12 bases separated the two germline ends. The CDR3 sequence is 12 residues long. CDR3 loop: CSGWHSPYEQYF. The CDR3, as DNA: TGCAGCGGATGGCACAGCCCCTACGAGCAGTACTTC.

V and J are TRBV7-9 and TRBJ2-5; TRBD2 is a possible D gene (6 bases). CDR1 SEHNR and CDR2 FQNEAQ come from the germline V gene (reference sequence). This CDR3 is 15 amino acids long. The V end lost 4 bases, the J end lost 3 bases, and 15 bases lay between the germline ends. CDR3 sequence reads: CASSSPQEGEETQYF. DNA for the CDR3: TGTGCCAGCAGCTCACCCCAGGAGGGAGAAGAGACCCAGTACTTC.